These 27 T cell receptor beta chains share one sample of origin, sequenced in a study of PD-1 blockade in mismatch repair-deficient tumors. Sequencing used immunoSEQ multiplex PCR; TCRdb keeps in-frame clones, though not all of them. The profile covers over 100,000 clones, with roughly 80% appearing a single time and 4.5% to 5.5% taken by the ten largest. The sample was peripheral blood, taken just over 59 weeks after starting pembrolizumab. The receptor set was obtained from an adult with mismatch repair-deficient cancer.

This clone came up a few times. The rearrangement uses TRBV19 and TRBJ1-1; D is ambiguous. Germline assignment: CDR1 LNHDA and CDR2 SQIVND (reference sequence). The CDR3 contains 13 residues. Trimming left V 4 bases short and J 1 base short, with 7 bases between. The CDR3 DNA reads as TGTGCCAGTAGTAACCGGAAGAACACTGAAGCTTTCTTT. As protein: CASSNRKNTEAFF.

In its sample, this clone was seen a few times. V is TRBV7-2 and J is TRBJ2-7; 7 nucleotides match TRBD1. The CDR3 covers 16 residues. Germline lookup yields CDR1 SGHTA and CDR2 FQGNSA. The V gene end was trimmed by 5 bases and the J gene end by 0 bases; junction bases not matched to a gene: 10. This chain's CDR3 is CASSQRPGTASYEQYF. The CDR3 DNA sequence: TGTGCCAGCAGCCAACGACCCGGGACAGCCTCCTACGAGCAGTACTTC.

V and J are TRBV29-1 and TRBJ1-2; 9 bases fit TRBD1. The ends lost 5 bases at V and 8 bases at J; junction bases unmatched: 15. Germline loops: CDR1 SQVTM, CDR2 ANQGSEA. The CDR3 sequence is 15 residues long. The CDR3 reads CSVPLNSGQGGGYTF. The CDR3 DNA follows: TGCAGCGTTCCTCTAAACTCGGGACAGGGAGGAGGCTACACCTTC.

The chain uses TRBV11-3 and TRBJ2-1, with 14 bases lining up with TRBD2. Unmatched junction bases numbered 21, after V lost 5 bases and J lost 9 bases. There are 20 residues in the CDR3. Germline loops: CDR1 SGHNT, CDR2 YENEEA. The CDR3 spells CASSKSTGTSGRFGAPEQFF. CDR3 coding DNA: TGTGCCAGCAGCAAGAGTACCGGGACTAGCGGGAGATTTGGGGCTCCTGAGCAGTTCTTC. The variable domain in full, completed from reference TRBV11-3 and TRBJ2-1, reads EAGVVQSPRYKIIEKKQPVAFWCNPISGHNTLYWYLQNLGQGPELLIRYENEEAVDDSQLPKDRFSAERLKGVDSTLKIQPAELGDSAVYLCASSKSTGTSGRFGAPEQFFGPGTRLTVL.

CDR3 region: CASGLRAYEQYF. As DNA, the CDR3 is TGTGCTAGTGGTTTACGGGCCTACGAGCAGTACTTC. The gene calls are TRBV12-5 and TRBJ2-7; no firm D call. V shed 3 bases and J shed 2 bases, with 5 bases lying between them. Germline V gene lookup returns CDR1 LGHNT and CDR2 FRNRAP. This CDR3 has 12 amino acids.

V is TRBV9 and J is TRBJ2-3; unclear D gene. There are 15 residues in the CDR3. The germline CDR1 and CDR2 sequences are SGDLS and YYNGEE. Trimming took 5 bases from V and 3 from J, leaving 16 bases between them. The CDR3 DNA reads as TGTGCCAGCAGTGAAGAGTGGGTTGGGACAGATACGCAGTATTTT. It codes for CASSEEWVGTDTQYF.

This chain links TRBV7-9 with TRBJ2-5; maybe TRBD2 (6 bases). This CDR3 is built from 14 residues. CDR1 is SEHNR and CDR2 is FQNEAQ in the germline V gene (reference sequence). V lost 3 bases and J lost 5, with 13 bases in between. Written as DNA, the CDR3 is TGTGCCAGCAGCTTCTCGGGAGTCATGGAGACCCAGTACTTC. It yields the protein CASSFSGVMETQYF.

The CDR3 coding sequence is TGTGCCAGCAGTCTAGCGGGAGACACCGGGGAGCTGTTTTTT. As protein: CASSLAGDTGELFF. This rearrangement joins TRBV6-1 to TRBJ2-2, with 10 bases aligning to TRBD2. Germline values: CDR1 MNHNS, CDR2 SASEGT. The CDR3 covers 14 residues. The V and J ends lost 5 bases and 3 bases, in that order; junction bases with no gene match: 0.

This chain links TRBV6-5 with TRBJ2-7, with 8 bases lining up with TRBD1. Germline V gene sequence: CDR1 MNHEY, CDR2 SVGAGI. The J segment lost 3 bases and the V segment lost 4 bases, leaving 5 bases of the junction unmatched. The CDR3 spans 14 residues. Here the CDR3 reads CASSSGTGFYEQYF. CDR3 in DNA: TGTGCCAGCAGTTCCGGGACAGGATTCTACGAGCAGTACTTC.

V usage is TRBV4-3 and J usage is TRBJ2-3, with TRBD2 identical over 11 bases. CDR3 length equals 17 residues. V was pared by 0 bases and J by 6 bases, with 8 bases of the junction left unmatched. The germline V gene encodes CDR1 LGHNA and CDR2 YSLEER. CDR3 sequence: CASSQDWIAGGRDTQYF. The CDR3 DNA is TGCGCCAGCAGCCAAGATTGGATAGCGGGGGGGAGGGATACGCAGTATTTT.

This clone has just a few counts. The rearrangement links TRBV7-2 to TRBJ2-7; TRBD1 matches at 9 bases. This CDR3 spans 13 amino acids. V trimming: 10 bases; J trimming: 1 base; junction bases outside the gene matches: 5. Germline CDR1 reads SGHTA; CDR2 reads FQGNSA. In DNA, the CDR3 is TGTGCCACCGCACAGGGGGCGTCCTACGAGCAGTACTTC. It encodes CATAQGASYEQYF.

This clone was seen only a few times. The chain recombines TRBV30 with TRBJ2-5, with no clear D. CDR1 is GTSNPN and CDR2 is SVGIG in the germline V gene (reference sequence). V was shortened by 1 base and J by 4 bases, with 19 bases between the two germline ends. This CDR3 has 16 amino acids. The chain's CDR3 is CAWSDMAGIFPETQYF. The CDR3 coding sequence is TGTGCCTGGAGTGATATGGCAGGTATCTTCCCAGAGACCCAGTACTTC.

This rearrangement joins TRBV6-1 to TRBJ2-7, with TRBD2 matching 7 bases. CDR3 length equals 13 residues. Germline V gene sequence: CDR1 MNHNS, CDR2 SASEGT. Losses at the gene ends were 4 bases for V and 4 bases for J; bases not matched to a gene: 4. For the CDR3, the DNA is TGTGCCAGCAGTGGCGGGAGAGAATACGAGCAGTACTTC. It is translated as CASSGGREYEQYF.

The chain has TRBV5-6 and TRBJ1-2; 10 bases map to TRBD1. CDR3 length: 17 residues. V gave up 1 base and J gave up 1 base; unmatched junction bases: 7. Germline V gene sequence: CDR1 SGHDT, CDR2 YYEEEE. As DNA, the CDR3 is TGTGCCAGCAGCTTGCGAGGGACAGGGGCGGGTAACTATGGCTACACCTTC. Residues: CASSLRGTGAGNYGYTF. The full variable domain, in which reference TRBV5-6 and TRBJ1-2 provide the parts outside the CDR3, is DAGVTQSPTHLIKTRGQQVTLRCSPKSGHDTVSWYQQALGQGPQFIFQYYEEEERQRGNFPDRFSGHQFPNYSSELNVNALLLGDSALYLCASSLRGTGAGNYGYTFGSGTRLTVV.

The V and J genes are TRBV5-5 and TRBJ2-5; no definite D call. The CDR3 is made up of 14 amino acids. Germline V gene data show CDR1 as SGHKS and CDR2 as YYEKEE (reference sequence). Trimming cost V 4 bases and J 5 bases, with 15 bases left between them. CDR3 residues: CASSPSADMETQYF. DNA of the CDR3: TGTGCCAGCAGCCCATCGGCTGATATGGAGACCCAGTACTTC. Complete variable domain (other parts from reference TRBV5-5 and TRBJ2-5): DAGVTQSPTHLIKTRGQQVTLRCSPISGHKSVSWYQQVLGQGPQFIFQYYEKEERGRGNFPDRFSARQFPNYSSELNVNALLLGDSALYLCASSPSADMETQYFGPGTRLLVL.

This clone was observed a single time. CDR3 loop: CASSSELAGATDTQYF. The CDR3 DNA reads TGCGCCAGCAGCTCAGAACTAGCGGGAGCCACAGATACGCAGTATTTT. V usage is TRBV4-1 and J usage is TRBJ2-3; 11 nucleotides align to TRBD2. The CDR3 contains 16 residues. Trimming took 5 bases from V and 2 from J; bases not matched to a gene: 6. Germline CDR1 MGHRA, CDR2 YSYEKL.

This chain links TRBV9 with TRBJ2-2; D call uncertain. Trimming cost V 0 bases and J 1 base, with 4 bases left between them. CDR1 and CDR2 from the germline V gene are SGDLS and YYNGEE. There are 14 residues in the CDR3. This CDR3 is CASSVGVNTGELFF. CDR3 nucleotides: TGTGCCAGCAGCGTAGGGGTGAACACCGGGGAGCTGTTTTTT.

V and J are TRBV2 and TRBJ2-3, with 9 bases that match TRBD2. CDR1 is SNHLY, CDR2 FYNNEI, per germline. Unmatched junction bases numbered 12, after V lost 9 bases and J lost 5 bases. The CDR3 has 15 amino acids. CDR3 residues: CARGVSGRQGDTQYF. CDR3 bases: TGTGCCAGGGGGGTGAGCGGGAGGCAGGGAGATACGCAGTATTTT.

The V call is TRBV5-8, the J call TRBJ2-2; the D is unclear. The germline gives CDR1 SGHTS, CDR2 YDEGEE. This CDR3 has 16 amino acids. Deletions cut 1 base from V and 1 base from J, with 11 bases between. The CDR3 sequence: CASSLYGMGNTGELFF. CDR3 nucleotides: TGTGCCAGCAGCTTGTATGGGATGGGGAACACCGGGGAGCTGTTTTTT.

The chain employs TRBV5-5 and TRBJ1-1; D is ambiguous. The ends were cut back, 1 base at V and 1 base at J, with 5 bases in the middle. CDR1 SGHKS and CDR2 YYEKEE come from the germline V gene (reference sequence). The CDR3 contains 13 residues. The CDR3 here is CASSLTGNTEAFF. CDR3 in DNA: TGTGCCAGCAGCTTGACCGGGAACACTGAAGCTTTCTTT.

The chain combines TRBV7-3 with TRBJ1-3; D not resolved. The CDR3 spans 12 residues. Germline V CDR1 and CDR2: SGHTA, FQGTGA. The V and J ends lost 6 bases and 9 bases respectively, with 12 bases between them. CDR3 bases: TGTGCCAGCAGTAACCCGGGGTTCACCATATATTTT. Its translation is CASSNPGFTIYF.

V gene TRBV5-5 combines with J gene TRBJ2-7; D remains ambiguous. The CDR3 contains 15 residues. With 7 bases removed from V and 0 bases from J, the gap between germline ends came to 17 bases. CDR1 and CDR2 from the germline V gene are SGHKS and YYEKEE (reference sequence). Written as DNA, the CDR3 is TGTGCCAGCCGGCTTCTTGGGGATTTCTCCTACGAGCAGTACTTC. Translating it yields CASRLLGDFSYEQYF.

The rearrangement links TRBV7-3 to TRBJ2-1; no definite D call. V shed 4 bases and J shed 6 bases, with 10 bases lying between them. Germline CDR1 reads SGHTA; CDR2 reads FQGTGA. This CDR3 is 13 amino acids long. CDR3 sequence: CASSSGPLNEQFF. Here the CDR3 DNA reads TGTGCCAGCAGCTCCGGGCCCCTCAATGAGCAGTTCTTC.

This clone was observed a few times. The CDR3 loop reads CASSSLAGLNEQFF. Here the CDR3 DNA reads TGTGCCAGCAGCAGTCTAGCGGGACTTAATGAGCAGTTCTTC. The chain couples TRBV9 to TRBJ2-1; TRBD2 agrees at 9 bases. Germline assignment: CDR1 SGDLS and CDR2 YYNGEE. Germline trimming cut 4 bases from V and 7 bases from J; bases unmatched to any gene: 6. This CDR3 spans 14 amino acids.

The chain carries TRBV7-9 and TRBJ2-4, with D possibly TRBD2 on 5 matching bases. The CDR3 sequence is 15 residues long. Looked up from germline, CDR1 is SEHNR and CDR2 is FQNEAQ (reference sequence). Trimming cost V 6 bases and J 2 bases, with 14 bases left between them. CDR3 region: CASSPGPGTKNIQYF. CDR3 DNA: TGTGCCAGCAGTCCTGGACCGGGGACCAAAAACATTCAGTACTTC.

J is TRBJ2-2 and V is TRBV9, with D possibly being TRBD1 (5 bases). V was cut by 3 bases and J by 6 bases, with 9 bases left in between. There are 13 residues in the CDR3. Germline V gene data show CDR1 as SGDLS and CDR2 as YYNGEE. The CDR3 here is CASSATGPGELFF. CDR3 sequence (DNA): TGTGCCAGCAGCGCAACAGGACCCGGGGAGCTGTTTTTT.

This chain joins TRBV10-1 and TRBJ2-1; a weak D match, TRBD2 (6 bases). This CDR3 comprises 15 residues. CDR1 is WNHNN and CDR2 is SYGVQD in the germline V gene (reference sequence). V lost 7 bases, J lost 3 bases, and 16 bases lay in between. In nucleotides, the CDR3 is TGCGCCAGCACCGGCCCGCGGGATGGCTACAATGAGCAGTTCTTC. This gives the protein CASTGPRDGYNEQFF.